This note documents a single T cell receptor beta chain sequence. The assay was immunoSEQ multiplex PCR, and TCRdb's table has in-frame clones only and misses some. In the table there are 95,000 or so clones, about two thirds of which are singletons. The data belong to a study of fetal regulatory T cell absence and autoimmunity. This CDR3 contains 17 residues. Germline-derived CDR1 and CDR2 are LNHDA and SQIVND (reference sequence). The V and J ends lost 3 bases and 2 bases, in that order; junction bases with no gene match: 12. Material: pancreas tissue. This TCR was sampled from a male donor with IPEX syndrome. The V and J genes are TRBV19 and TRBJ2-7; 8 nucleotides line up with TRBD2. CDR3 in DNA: TGTGCCAGTAGTATGAGCCCTACTAGCGGACCGGCCTACGAGCAGTACTTC. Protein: CASSMSPTSGPAYEQYF.